Presented here are 10 T cell receptor beta chains from one specimen sequenced in a study of blood T cell repertoires in COVID-19. The protocol was immunoSEQ multiplex PCR, while the TCRdb copy is restricted to in-frame clones and leaves out a portion. This repertoire shows over 150,000 clones, about 88% found once; its top ten account for roughly 7.3%. Sequenced: PBMCs or T cells enriched from blood (not recorded which). The receptors were gathered from a woman aged 45-65 years who had recovered from COVID-19.

The chain links TRBV27 to TRBJ2-2, with 13 bases that match TRBD2. V lost 8 bases to trimming and J lost 3 bases; unmatched junction nucleotides: 18. The CDR3 has 20 amino acids. Germline CDR1 is MNHEY and CDR2 is SMNVEV (reference sequence). The CDR3 region has the DNA TGTGCCAGCTTCGGGAGGGGGCTAGGACTAGCGGGAGAGTACACCGGGGAGCTGTTTTTT. Translating gives CASFGRGLGLAGEYTGELFF.

The chain uses TRBV2 and TRBJ2-1; D is unresolved. V was clipped by 7 bases and J by 0 bases, with 10 bases between them. This CDR3 is built from 14 residues. CDR1 and CDR2 from the germline V gene are SNHLY and FYNNEI. CDR3 region: CASKWSSSYNEQFF. DNA of the CDR3: TGTGCCAGCAAGTGGTCTAGCTCCTACAATGAGCAGTTCTTC. Variable domain in full (rest from reference TRBV2 and TRBJ2-1): EPEVTQTPSHQVTQMGQEVILRCVPISNHLYFYWYRQILGQKVEFLVSFYNNEISEKSEIFDDQFSVERPDGSNFTLKIRSTKLEDSAMYFCASKWSSSYNEQFFGPGTRLTVL.

This chain links TRBV11-2 with TRBJ1-3; 7 positions agree with TRBD1. CDR3 length: 15 amino acids. The germline CDR1 and CDR2 sequences are SGHAT and FQNNGV. V lost 5 bases, J lost 3 bases, and 7 bases stayed unmatched. This chain's CDR3 is CASSLRQGGGNTIYF. The CDR3 nucleotides are TGTGCCAGCAGCCTGAGACAGGGCGGTGGAAACACCATATATTTT.

The gene calls are TRBV4-1 and TRBJ2-5; 7 bases are a match to TRBD2. V lost 3 bases to trimming and J lost 4 bases; unmatched junction nucleotides: 5. The CDR3 loop spans 14 amino acids. Germline V gives CDR1 MGHRA, CDR2 YSYEKL. DNA for the CDR3: TGCGCCAGCAGCCAGAGGGAGGGAGGAGAGACCCAGTACTTC. Amino acid sequence: CASSQREGGETQYF.

The genes are TRBV25-1 and TRBJ2-5; D is perhaps TRBD1 (5 bases). With 5 bases removed from V and 5 bases from J, the gap between germline ends came to 15 bases. CDR1 and CDR2 from the germline V gene are MGHDK and SYGVNS. The CDR3 has 14 amino acids. The CDR3 DNA is TGTGCCAGCAGTAAAGCAGGGTTTTTGGAGACCCAGTACTTC. It yields the protein CASSKAGFLETQYF.

The gene calls are TRBV11-2 and TRBJ2-2; perhaps TRBD2 as D (6 bases). The V gene lost 4 bases and the J gene lost 4 bases, with 13 bases spanning the gap. Germline CDR1 SGHAT, CDR2 FQNNGV. CDR3 size: 15 residues. CDR3 in amino acids: CASSSPTGSTGELFF. The CDR3, as DNA: TGTGCCAGCAGCTCCCCGACCGGGAGCACCGGGGAGCTGTTTTTT.

This chain joins TRBV7-8 and TRBJ2-7, with 9 bases matching TRBD2. The V segment lost 5 bases and the J segment 2 bases; nucleotides outside the gene matches: 16. The CDR3 consists of 18 residues. The germline CDR1 and CDR2 sequences are SGHVS and FQNEAQ. CDR3 in DNA: TGTGCCAGCAGCCTTTCTGGTCGTAGCGGGAGAATGACCTACGAGCAGTACTTC. This sequence encodes CASSLSGRSGRMTYEQYF.

The chain links TRBV4-1 to TRBJ2-7; 12 bases line up with TRBD1. The ends lost 3 bases at V and 5 bases at J; junction bases unmatched: 5. Looked up from germline, CDR1 is MGHRA and CDR2 is YSYEKL. This CDR3 is built from 15 residues. Here the CDR3 DNA reads TGCGCCAGCAGCCAGAGGGACAGGGGGCGAGACGAGCAGTACTTC. This encodes CASSQRDRGRDEQYF.

The chain is built from TRBV7-9 and TRBJ2-3, with TRBD2 matching over 9 bases. The CDR3 sequence is 18 residues long. V shed 1 base and J 4 bases; nucleotides not matched to a gene: 12. CDR1 is SEHNR and CDR2 is FQNEAQ in the germline V gene (reference sequence). CDR3 amino acids: CASSLDLRRREGPDTQYF. In DNA form, the CDR3 reads TGTGCCAGCAGCTTAGACCTCCGGAGGCGGGAGGGCCCAGATACGCAGTATTTT.

The chain is built from TRBV9 and TRBJ2-1; the match to TRBD1 covers 7 bases. Unmatched junction bases numbered 5, after V lost 2 bases and J lost 3 bases. There are 15 residues in the CDR3. The germline V gene encodes CDR1 SGDLS and CDR2 YYNGEE. The CDR3 here is CASSVRDSLYNEQFF. The DNA of the CDR3 is TGTGCCAGCAGCGTCCGGGACAGCCTCTACAATGAGCAGTTCTTC.